These 25 T cell receptor beta chains originate from one sample sequenced in a study of OX40 agonist ivuxolimab in advanced cancers. Some clones are missing from TCRdb's copy, which holds only in-frame ones; the method was immunoSEQ multiplex PCR. The sample includes some 71,000 clones, 84% of them seen just once. The sequencing used CD4+ or CD8+ T cells sorted from blood, collected in a trial of the OX40 agonist ivuxolimab. Source of these receptors: an adult with an advanced solid tumor such as melanoma, head and neck, liver or kidney cancer.

In this sample, this clone turned up a few times. V and J are TRBV7-9 and TRBJ1-1; weak D call: TRBD1 (5 bases). The CDR3 is made up of 12 amino acids. Per the germline V gene, CDR1 is SEHNR and CDR2 is FQNEAQ (reference sequence). The germline V and J ends were trimmed by 6 bases and 2 bases, with 7 bases remaining between them. In DNA, the CDR3 is TGTGCCAGCAGTTGGGACAACACTGAAGCTTTCTTT. It codes for CASSWDNTEAFF.

This chain connects TRBV7-2 to TRBJ2-3; no reliable D call. The CDR3 spans 13 residues. The germline V and J ends were trimmed by 4 bases and 4 bases, with 9 bases remaining between them. Germline assignment: CDR1 SGHTA and CDR2 FQGNSA. CDR3 nucleotides: TGTGCCAGCAGCTCCCAGATAGCAGATACGCAGTATTTT. Translated: CASSSQIADTQYF.

The rearrangement links TRBV11-2 to TRBJ2-5; D gene uncertain. The CDR3 loop spans 14 amino acids. Germline CDR1 SGHAT, CDR2 FQNNGV. V was pared by 5 bases and J by 3 bases, with 13 bases between. The CDR3 region has the DNA TGTGCCAGCAGCAAGGCGACTCCCAAAGAGACCCAGTACTTC. It codes for CASSKATPKETQYF.

V is TRBV18 and J is TRBJ2-2; D is ambiguous. CDR1 KGHSH and CDR2 LQKENI come from the germline V gene. V lost 6 bases and J 5 bases, leaving 13 bases between the germline ends. The CDR3 extends over 14 amino acids. CDR3 protein: CASSPQPGTGELFF. The CDR3 DNA is TGTGCCAGCTCCCCCCAACCCGGGACCGGGGAGCTGTTTTTT.

Only one count was recorded for this clone. The rearrangement links TRBV7-2 to TRBJ2-5; 7 nucleotides align to TRBD2. Germline-derived CDR1 and CDR2 are SGHTA and FQGNSA. The CDR3 covers 12 residues. V was clipped by 8 bases and J by 5 bases; unmatched bases: 5. The CDR3 spells CASPGGEETQYF. CDR3 DNA: TGTGCCAGCCCGGGGGGAGAGGAGACCCAGTACTTC.

The genes are TRBV5-1 and TRBJ1-4; TRBD1 is a possible D gene (5 bases). V gave up 7 bases and J gave up 0 bases, with 10 bases separating them. There are 14 residues in the CDR3. Germline assignment: CDR1 SGHRS and CDR2 YFSETQ. In DNA, the CDR3 is TGCGCCAGCCGAAGACAGTCAACTAATGAAAAACTGTTTTTT. Translated: CASRRQSTNEKLFF.

The chain has TRBV27 and TRBJ2-7; TRBD1 aligns across 9 bases. V shed 2 bases, J shed 6 bases, and the junction held 5 bases outside the gene matches. Looked up from germline, CDR1 is MNHEY and CDR2 is SMNVEV (reference sequence). The CDR3 is 14 amino acids. Written as DNA, the CDR3 is TGTGCCAGCAGTTTAAGGGACAGGGAAGGCGAGCAGTACTTC. Amino acids: CASSLRDREGEQYF.

The chain recombines TRBV5-1 with TRBJ2-1; D is uncertain. The V end was cut by 6 bases, the J end by 0 bases, with 7 bases between. This CDR3 contains 13 residues. Germline V CDR1 and CDR2: SGHRS, YFSETQ. The CDR3 DNA reads TGCGCCAGCATGGTCAACTCCTACAATGAGCAGTTCTTC. This encodes CASMVNSYNEQFF.

This CDR3 is CASSFLTSGRVETQYF. The CDR3 region has the DNA TGTGCCAGCAGCTTCTTGACTAGCGGGAGAGTAGAGACCCAGTACTTC. The chain has TRBV5-6 and TRBJ2-5, with 12 bases lining up with TRBD2. V dropped 2 bases and J dropped 4; count of bases not matched to a gene: 6. This CDR3 region has 16 residues. In germline, CDR1 is SGHDT, CDR2 YYEEEE.

The chain uses TRBV19 and TRBJ1-2, with TRBD1 identical over 9 bases. The CDR3 sequence is 16 residues long. Germline CDR1 LNHDA, CDR2 SQIVND (reference sequence). V dropped 4 bases and J dropped 4; count of bases not matched to a gene: 10. DNA of the CDR3: TGTGCCAGTAGTAAAGACAGGGGGAAATTCGCCTATGGCTACACCTTC. It encodes CASSKDRGKFAYGYTF.

The chain carries TRBV6-5 and TRBJ1-2, with D perhaps matching TRBD1 (5 bases). CDR3 length equals 16 residues. The germline gives CDR1 MNHEY, CDR2 SVGAGI. Trimming removed 2 bases at V and 6 bases at J, with 19 bases between. For the CDR3, the DNA is TGTGCCAGCAGTTACGAAGGGGTGGGGGGAACGGATGGCTACACCTTC. This sequence encodes CASSYEGVGGTDGYTF.

The CDR3 loop reads CASSQDSIGTSSTDTQYF. In DNA form, the CDR3 reads TGCGCCAGCAGCCAAGATTCAATAGGTACCTCTAGCACAGATACGCAGTATTTT. The genes are TRBV4-3 and TRBJ2-3; D not certain. Germline V CDR1 and CDR2: LGHNA, YSLEER. The CDR3 runs 18 residues. The V end was cut by 0 bases, the J end by 0 bases, with 16 bases between.

The chain employs TRBV6-6 and TRBJ2-1; D may match TRBD1 or TRBD2 (5 bases each). The germline V gene encodes CDR1 MNHNY and CDR2 SVGAGI (reference sequence). This CDR3 comprises 12 residues. Trimming removed 8 bases at V and 8 bases at J, with 13 bases between. CDR3 amino acids: CASGTFGDEQFF. CDR3 DNA: TGTGCCAGCGGGACCTTTGGGGATGAGCAGTTCTTC.

The V and J genes are TRBV6-6 and TRBJ1-5; a possible D gene is TRBD1 (5 bases). V was pared by 5 bases and J by 2 bases, with 16 bases between. This CDR3 has 16 residues. Germline assignment: CDR1 MNHNY and CDR2 SVGAGI (reference sequence). The CDR3 DNA sequence: TGTGCCAGCAGTCGGCCCGTCCAGGGTCGCAATCAGCCCCAGCATTTT. Protein product: CASSRPVQGRNQPQHF.

The J gene is TRBJ1-1, the V gene TRBV25-1, with a tentative D call TRBD1 (5 bases). Germline CDR1 and CDR2: MGHDK and SYGVNS. V was clipped by 1 base and J by 6 bases, with 6 bases between them. The CDR3 is made up of 12 amino acids. The CDR3 DNA reads TGTGCCAGCAGTGAATTAGGGGCTGAAGCTTTCTTT. Protein product: CASSELGAEAFF.

The V gene is TRBV4-3, the J gene TRBJ2-3; D could derive from TRBD1 or TRBD2 (6 bases each). V gave up 4 bases and J gave up 4 bases, with 18 bases separating them. Germline assignment: CDR1 LGHNA and CDR2 YSLEER. The CDR3 covers 16 residues. CDR3 loop: CASSRGAGSRADTQYF. The CDR3 DNA follows: TGCGCCAGCAGCCGGGGGGCGGGGAGTCGGGCAGATACGCAGTATTTT.

This clone was detected a few times. This chain links TRBV15 with TRBJ2-7; D remains unclear. This CDR3 spans 14 amino acids. The V end lost 0 bases, the J end lost 2 bases, and 8 bases lay between the germline ends. Germline values: CDR1 LNHNV, CDR2 YYDKDF (reference sequence). The CDR3 region is CATSREGSPYEQYF. CDR3 sequence (DNA): TGTGCCACCAGCAGAGAAGGAAGCCCCTACGAGCAGTACTTC.

The V and J genes are TRBV28 and TRBJ2-7, with 11 bases lining up with TRBD1. CDR3 length: 14 residues. CDR1 MDHEN and CDR2 SYDVKM come from the germline V gene. V trimming: 7 bases; J trimming: 2 bases; junction bases outside the gene matches: 4. CDR3 DNA: TGTGCCAGCACGAGGACAGGGGGCGCCTACGAGCAGTACTTC. It is translated as CASTRTGGAYEQYF. Filled out from reference TRBV28 and TRBJ2-7, the complete variable domain reads DVKVTQSSRYLVKRTGEKVFLECVQDMDHENMFWYRQDPGLGLRLIYFSYDVKMKEKGDIPEGYSVSREKKERFSLILESASTNQTSMYLCASTRTGGAYEQYFGPGTRLTVT.

This clone was recorded a few times. The V call is TRBV4-1, the J call TRBJ1-5, with D possibly matching TRBD1 (5 bases). The CDR3 has 13 residues. V was cut by 8 bases and J by 4 bases, with 12 bases left in between. From germline, CDR1 is MGHRA and CDR2 YSYEKL. The CDR3 region has the DNA TGCGCCAGCGGCAACGGGGCGAATCAGCCCCAGCATTTT. This gives the protein CASGNGANQPQHF.

V gene TRBV5-1 combines with J gene TRBJ2-1, with D perhaps TRBD2 (5 bases). This CDR3 is 15 amino acids long. V was trimmed by 5 bases and J by 0 bases, leaving 12 bases between them. Germline-derived CDR1 and CDR2 are SGHRS and YFSETQ. CDR3 nucleotides: TGCGCCAGCAGTTTAGCGTCACGCTCCTACAATGAGCAGTTCTTC. This encodes CASSLASRSYNEQFF.

Here the CDR3 DNA reads TGTGCCAGCAGTCTCCGGGGTAGCGGGGGGTCGGCGCAGTACTTC. It yields the protein CASSLRGSGGSAQYF. The rearrangement links TRBV6-5 to TRBJ2-7; 10 bases are a match to TRBD2. Looked up from germline, CDR1 is MNHEY and CDR2 is SVGAGI. Trimming cost V 5 bases and J 9 bases; bases outside gene matches: 13. This CDR3 is built from 15 residues.

This chain connects TRBV5-5 to TRBJ2-5; 14 bases line up with TRBD2. Trimming took 4 bases from V and 5 from J; bases not matched to a gene: 10. The germline V gene encodes CDR1 SGHKS and CDR2 YYEKEE (reference sequence). The CDR3 is 17 amino acids. The CDR3 region is CASSDGTSGGYRETQYF. CDR3 coding DNA: TGTGCCAGCAGCGACGGGACTAGCGGGGGCTACCGGGAGACCCAGTACTTC.

This chain links TRBV6-6 with TRBJ1-1; D is possibly TRBD1 (6 bases). V was clipped by 7 bases and J by 3 bases, with 18 bases between them. Germline CDR1 MNHNY, CDR2 SVGAGI (reference sequence). This CDR3 has 15 residues. Written as DNA, the CDR3 is TGTGCCAGCATTACTCAGGGGACTAGGGACACTGAAGCTTTCTTT. Encoded protein: CASITQGTRDTEAFF.

The rearrangement links TRBV18 to TRBJ2-1; D not certain. V lost 6 bases and J lost 9, with 15 bases in between. Germline V gene sequence: CDR1 KGHSH, CDR2 LQKENI. The CDR3 contains 13 residues. The CDR3 nucleotides read TGTGCCAGCTCCGTGTCAGGATCGGGTGAGCAGTTCTTC. Translation: CASSVSGSGEQFF.

This clone was counted a single time. The chain recombines TRBV7-2 with TRBJ2-1; 7 nucleotides align to TRBD1. Unmatched junction bases numbered 3, after V lost 1 base and J lost 9 bases. In germline, CDR1 is SGHTA, CDR2 FQGNSA. The CDR3 is 13 amino acids. The CDR3 bases are TGTGCCAGCAGCTTAGAAGGGGGCGTTGAGCAGTTCTTC. Translating it yields CASSLEGGVEQFF.